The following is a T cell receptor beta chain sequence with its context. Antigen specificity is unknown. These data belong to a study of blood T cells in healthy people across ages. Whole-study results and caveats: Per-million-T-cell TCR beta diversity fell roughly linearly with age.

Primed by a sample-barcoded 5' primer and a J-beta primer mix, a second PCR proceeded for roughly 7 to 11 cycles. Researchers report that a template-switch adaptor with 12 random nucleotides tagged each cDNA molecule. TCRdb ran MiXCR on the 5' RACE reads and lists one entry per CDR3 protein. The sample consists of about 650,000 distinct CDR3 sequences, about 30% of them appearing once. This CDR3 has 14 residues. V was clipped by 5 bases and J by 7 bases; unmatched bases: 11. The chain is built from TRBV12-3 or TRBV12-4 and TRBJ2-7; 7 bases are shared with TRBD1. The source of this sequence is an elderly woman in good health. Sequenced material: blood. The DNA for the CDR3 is TGTGCCAGCAGTCTCTTAACAGGGGTAGGTGAGCAGTACTTC. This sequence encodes CASSLLTGVGEQYF.